The rows below give T cell receptor beta chains drawn from one sample of a study of CD8 T cells in Susac syndrome. In TCRdb, the immunoSEQ multiplex PCR reads were re-called with MiXCR into one record per CDR3 protein. The sample carries 110,000 or so distinct CDR3 sequences, about 92% recorded once. Sequenced material: CD4+ T cells from PBMCs. These TCRs come from a human donor with multiple sclerosis. CDR3s include the opening cysteine and the closing phenylalanine or tryptophan. Fields, in order: CDR3 length, D gene, J gene, clone size, V gene, CDR3 DNA, CDR3 protein. The D gene is left open where the match is weak. For some rows the clone size is stated as once, few or many, or as a class when expanded; others skip it.

length: 19; D: TRBD1; J: TRBJ1-2; size: NA; V: TRBV5-6; DNA: TGTGCCAGCAGCTGGGTGGTTGAGAGGCCGGACAGGGGTGGCGGCGGCTACACCTTC; CDR3: CASSWVVERPDRGGGGYTF
length: 16; D: TRBD1; J: TRBJ2-1; size: NA; V: TRBV5-1; DNA: TGCGCCAGCAGCTTCACAGGGGACCTCTCCTACAATGAGCAGTTCTTC; CDR3: CASSFTGDLSYNEQFF
length: 12; D: NA; J: TRBJ1-5; size: NA; V: TRBV7-2; DNA: TGTGCCAGCAGCGCCCAGAATCAGCCCCAGCATTTT; CDR3: CASSAQNQPQHF
length: 14; D: NA; J: TRBJ2-7; size: NA; V: TRBV2; DNA: TGTGCCAGCATATTAACCTTTCGGGGGAACGAGCAGTACTTC; CDR3: CASILTFRGNEQYF
length: 13; D: NA; J: TRBJ2-3; size: NA; V: TRBV20-1; DNA: TGCAGTGCCCCCAGGGGCGGGGGCCACACGCAGTATTTT; CDR3: CSAPRGGGHTQYF
length: 13; D: NA; J: TRBJ1-1; size: NA; V: TRBV5-4; DNA: TGTGCCAGCAGCTTGGCCTCAGGGGCCAGGGCTTTCTTT; CDR3: CASSLASGARAFF
length: 13; D: NA; J: TRBJ1-1; size: NA; V: TRBV9; DNA: TGTGCCAGCAGCGCGCATAGCGACACTGAAGCTTTCTTT; CDR3: CASSAHSDTEAFF
length: 17; D: NA; J: TRBJ1-2; size: NA; V: TRBV6-1; DNA: TGTGCCAGCAGCCAAGATCGCACCCGGACCTCTAACTATGGCTACACCTTC; CDR3: CASSQDRTRTSNYGYTF
length: 15; D: TRBD1; J: TRBJ2-3; size: NA; V: TRBV5-4; DNA: TGTGCCAGCAGCAGACAGGGTGCCGGCACAGATACGCAGTATTTT; CDR3: CASSRQGAGTDTQYF
length: 14; D: NA; J: TRBJ1-1; size: NA; V: TRBV5-1; DNA: TGCGCCAGCAGCTTAACAGCGGCGAACACTGAAGCTTTCTTT; CDR3: CASSLTAANTEAFF
length: 16; D: TRBD1; J: TRBJ2-1; size: NA; V: TRBV3-1; DNA: TGTGCCAGCAGCCAAGATTATGGACAGGGGTGGAATGAGCAGTTCTTC; CDR3: CASSQDYGQGWNEQFF
length: 13; D: TRBD1; J: TRBJ1-1; size: NA; V: TRBV7-2; DNA: TGTGCCAGCAGCAAGGACAGGGACACTGAAGCTTTCTTT; CDR3: CASSKDRDTEAFF
length: 15; D: NA; J: TRBJ1-2; size: NA; V: TRBV7-3; DNA: TGTGCCAGCAGCCCTGGGGTTGGACTGCCCTATGGCTACACCTTC; CDR3: CASSPGVGLPYGYTF
length: 14; D: TRBD1; J: TRBJ1-2; size: NA; V: TRBV27; DNA: TGTGCCAGCAGGGGGACAGGGGGACCCTATGGCTACACCTTC; CDR3: CASRGTGGPYGYTF
length: 17; D: NA; J: TRBJ1-3; size: NA; V: TRBV4-3; DNA: TGCGCCAGCAGCCAAGATCGGGTGACTCGCTCTGAAAACACCATATATTTT; CDR3: CASSQDRVTRSENTIYF
length: 16; D: NA; J: TRBJ1-1; size: few; V: TRBV6-5; DNA: TGTGCCAGCAGTTACTCGAGTTCTGGGGGGAACACTGAAGCTTTCTTT; CDR3: CASSYSSSGGNTEAFF
length: 16; D: NA; J: TRBJ1-2; size: NA; V: TRBV5-4; DNA: TGTGCCAGCAGCGGCCCCGGGACGTCAATAATCGATGGCTACACCTTC; CDR3: CASSGPGTSIIDGYTF
length: 15; D: NA; J: TRBJ2-5; size: NA; V: TRBV9; DNA: TGTGCCAGCAGCGTAGAGCATAGCGGAGGAGAGACCCAGTACTTC; CDR3: CASSVEHSGGETQYF
length: 16; D: TRBD1; J: TRBJ2-3; size: NA; V: TRBV30; DNA: TGTGCCGGCAGAGTAGGAACAGGGGCTCGCACAGATACGCAGTATTTT; CDR3: CAGRVGTGARTDTQYF
length: 13; D: TRBD1; J: TRBJ1-5; size: NA; V: TRBV6-2/TRBV6-3; DNA: TGTGCCAGCAGTGGGACAGGTTTGCAGCCCCAGCATTTT; CDR3: CASSGTGLQPQHF
length: 15; D: NA; J: TRBJ2-3; size: NA; V: TRBV6-5; DNA: TGTGCCAGCAGTCGGCAGGGGCTTCTTACAGATACGCAGTATTTT; CDR3: CASSRQGLLTDTQYF
length: 13; D: TRBD1; J: TRBJ2-7; size: NA; V: TRBV5-4; DNA: TGTGCCAGCAACACACAGGGGGCAGACGAGCAGTACTTC; CDR3: CASNTQGADEQYF
length: 16; D: NA; J: TRBJ1-2; size: NA; V: TRBV12-3/TRBV12-4; DNA: TGTGCCAGCAGCCCCTTAGTGTCAACATCTAACTATGGCTACACCTTC; CDR3: CASSPLVSTSNYGYTF
length: 14; D: TRBD1; J: TRBJ2-5; size: NA; V: TRBV7-2; DNA: TGTGCCAGCAGCGCGGACAGGCGCCAAGAGACCCAGTACTTC; CDR3: CASSADRRQETQYF
length: 14; D: TRBD1; J: TRBJ2-7; size: NA; V: TRBV20-1; DNA: TGCAGTGCTAGAGTGGACAGGGGCTCCTACGAGCAGTACTTC; CDR3: CSARVDRGSYEQYF
length: 13; D: NA; J: TRBJ1-1; size: NA; V: TRBV25-1; DNA: TGTGCCAGCAGTGACCGCATCCCATCTGAAGCTTTCTTT; CDR3: CASSDRIPSEAFF
length: 12; D: NA; J: TRBJ1-1; size: NA; V: TRBV2; DNA: TGTGCCAGCCAGGAGAGGGACACTGAAGCTTTCTTT; CDR3: CASQERDTEAFF
length: 15; D: TRBD1; J: TRBJ2-7; size: once; V: TRBV28; DNA: TGTGCCAGCAAACGACAGGGCCGGGAAACCTACGAGCAGTACTTC; CDR3: CASKRQGRETYEQYF
length: 14; D: TRBD1; J: TRBJ1-2; size: NA; V: TRBV7-2; DNA: TGTGCCACCAGGGCGGGGGACAGTTTTACTGGCTACACCTTC; CDR3: CATRAGDSFTGYTF
length: 13; D: NA; J: TRBJ2-1; size: NA; V: TRBV28; DNA: TGTGCCAGCCGGACAGCTCCTATGGATGAGCAGTTCTTC; CDR3: CASRTAPMDEQFF
length: 14; D: TRBD1; J: TRBJ2-3; size: NA; V: TRBV6-5; DNA: TGTGCCAGCACCCGACAGGGTAGCACAGATACGCAGTATTTT; CDR3: CASTRQGSTDTQYF